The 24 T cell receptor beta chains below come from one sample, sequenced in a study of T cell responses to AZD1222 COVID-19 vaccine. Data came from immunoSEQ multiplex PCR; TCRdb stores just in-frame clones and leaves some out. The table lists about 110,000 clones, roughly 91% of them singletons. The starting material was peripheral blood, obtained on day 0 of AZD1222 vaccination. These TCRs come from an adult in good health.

The CDR3 region is CATSDSRVETQYF. In DNA, the CDR3 is TGTGCCACCAGTGATTCGCGGGTAGAGACCCAGTACTTC. This chain uses TRBV24-1 with TRBJ2-5; the D gene is possibly TRBD2 (5 bases). Germline V gene data show CDR1 as KGHDR and CDR2 as SFDVKD. Trimming cost V 2 bases and J 4 bases, with 7 bases left between them. The CDR3 length is 13 residues.

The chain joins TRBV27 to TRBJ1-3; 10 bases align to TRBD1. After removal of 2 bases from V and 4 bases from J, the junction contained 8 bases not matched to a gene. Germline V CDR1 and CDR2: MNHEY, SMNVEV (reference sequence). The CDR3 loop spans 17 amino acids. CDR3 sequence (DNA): TGTGCCAGCAGTTTACAGGGACAGGGGTTGGGGGGAAACACCATATATTTT. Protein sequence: CASSLQGQGLGGNTIYF.

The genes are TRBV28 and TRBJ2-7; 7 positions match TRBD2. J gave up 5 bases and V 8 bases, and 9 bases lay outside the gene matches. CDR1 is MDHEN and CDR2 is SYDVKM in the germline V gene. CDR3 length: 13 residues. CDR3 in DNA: TGTGCCAGCCGGGGCGGGACTATTCACGAGCAGTACTTC. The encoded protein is CASRGGTIHEQYF. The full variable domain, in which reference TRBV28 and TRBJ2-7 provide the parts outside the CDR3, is DVKVTQSSRYLVKRTGEKVFLECVQDMDHENMFWYRQDPGLGLRLIYFSYDVKMKEKGDIPEGYSVSREKKERFSLILESASTNQTSMYLCASRGGTIHEQYFGPGTRLTVT.

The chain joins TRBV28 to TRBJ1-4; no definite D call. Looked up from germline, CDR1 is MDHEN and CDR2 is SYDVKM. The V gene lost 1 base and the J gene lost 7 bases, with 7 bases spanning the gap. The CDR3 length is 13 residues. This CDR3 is CASSLLGSEKLFF. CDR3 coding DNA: TGTGCCAGCAGTTTATTAGGGAGTGAAAAACTGTTTTTT.

In nucleotides, the CDR3 is TGTGCCAGCAGCAAGACAGGGAACTATGGCTACACCTTC. This translates into CASSKTGNYGYTF. The V call is TRBV7-2, the J call TRBJ1-2, with 7 bases that match TRBD1. The CDR3 extends over 13 amino acids. The V gene end was trimmed by 5 bases and the J gene end by 2 bases; junction bases not matched to a gene: 2. Germline CDR1 is SGHTA and CDR2 is FQGNSA.

The CDR3 loop is CASSFSTGRNEKLFF. The CDR3 coding sequence is TGTGCCAGCAGTTTTTCCACGGGGAGAAATGAAAAACTGTTTTTT. The rearrangement links TRBV27 to TRBJ1-4; D is ambiguous. Germline CDR1 is MNHEY and CDR2 is SMNVEV (reference sequence). V shed 3 bases and J shed 5 bases, with 13 bases lying between them. The CDR3 runs 15 residues.

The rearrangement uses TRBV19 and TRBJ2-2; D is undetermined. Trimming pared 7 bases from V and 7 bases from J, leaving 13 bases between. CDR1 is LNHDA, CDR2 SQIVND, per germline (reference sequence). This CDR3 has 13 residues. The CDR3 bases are TGTGCCAGTAACAGCCTTCGTGGCGGGGAGCTGTTTTTT. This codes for CASNSLRGGELFF.

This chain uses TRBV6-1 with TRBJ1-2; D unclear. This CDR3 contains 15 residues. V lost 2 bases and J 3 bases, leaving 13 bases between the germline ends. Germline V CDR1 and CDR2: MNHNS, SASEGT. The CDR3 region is CASSEQIWDHYGYTF. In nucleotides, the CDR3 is TGTGCCAGCAGTGAACAAATCTGGGATCACTATGGCTACACCTTC.

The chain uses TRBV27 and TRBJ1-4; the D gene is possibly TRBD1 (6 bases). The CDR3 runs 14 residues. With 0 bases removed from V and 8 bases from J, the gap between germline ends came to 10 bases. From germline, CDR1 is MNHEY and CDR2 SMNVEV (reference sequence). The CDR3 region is CASSLSRGGEKLFF. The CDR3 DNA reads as TGTGCCAGCAGTTTATCCAGGGGAGGGGAAAAACTGTTTTTT.

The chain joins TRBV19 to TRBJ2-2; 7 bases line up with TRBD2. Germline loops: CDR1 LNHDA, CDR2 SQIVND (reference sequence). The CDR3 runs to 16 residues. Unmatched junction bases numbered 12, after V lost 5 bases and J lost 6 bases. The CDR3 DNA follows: TGTGCCAGTAGTCCCCTCGGGGGAGGGAAGCCCGGGGAGCTGTTTTTT. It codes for CASSPLGGGKPGELFF.

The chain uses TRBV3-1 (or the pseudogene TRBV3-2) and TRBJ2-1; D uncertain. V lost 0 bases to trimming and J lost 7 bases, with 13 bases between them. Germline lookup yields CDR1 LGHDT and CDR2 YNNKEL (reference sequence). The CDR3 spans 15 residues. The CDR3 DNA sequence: TGTGCCAGCAGCCAAGATTTTGGGCAGATTAATGAGCAGTTCTTC. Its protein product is CASSQDFGQINEQFF.

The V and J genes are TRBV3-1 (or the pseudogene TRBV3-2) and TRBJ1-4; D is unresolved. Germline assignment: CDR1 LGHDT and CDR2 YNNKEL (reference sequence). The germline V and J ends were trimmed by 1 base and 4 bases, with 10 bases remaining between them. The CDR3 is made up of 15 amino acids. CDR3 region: CASSQVGQVNEKLFF. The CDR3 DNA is TGTGCCAGCAGCCAAGTAGGTCAGGTTAATGAAAAACTGTTTTTT.

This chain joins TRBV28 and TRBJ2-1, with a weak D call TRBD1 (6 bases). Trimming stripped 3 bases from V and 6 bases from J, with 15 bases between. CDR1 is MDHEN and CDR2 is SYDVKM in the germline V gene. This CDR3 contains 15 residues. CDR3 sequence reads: CASSFTQGLSNEQFF. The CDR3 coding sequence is TGTGCCAGCAGTTTTACACAGGGTTTAAGCAATGAGCAGTTCTTC.

CDR3 in amino acids: CASSTLPNSPLHF. The CDR3 DNA reads TGTGCCAGCAGCACTTTGCCGAATTCACCCCTCCACTTT. The rearrangement uses TRBV2 and TRBJ1-6; D is unclear. V lost 6 bases, J lost 7 bases, and 10 bases lay in between. Germline V gives CDR1 SNHLY, CDR2 FYNNEI. CDR3 length equals 13 residues.

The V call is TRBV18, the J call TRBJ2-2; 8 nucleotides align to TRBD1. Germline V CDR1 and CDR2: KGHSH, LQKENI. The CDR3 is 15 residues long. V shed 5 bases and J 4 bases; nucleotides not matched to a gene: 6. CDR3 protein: CASSISRGLTGELFF. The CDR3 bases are TGTGCCAGCTCAATAAGCAGGGGGCTCACCGGGGAGCTGTTTTTT.

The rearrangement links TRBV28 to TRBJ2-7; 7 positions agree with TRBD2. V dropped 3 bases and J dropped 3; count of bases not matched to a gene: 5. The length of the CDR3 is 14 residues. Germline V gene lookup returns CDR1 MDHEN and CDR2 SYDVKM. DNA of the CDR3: TGTGCCAGCAGTTTTGGCCTAGCGGACTACGAGCAGTACTTC. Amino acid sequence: CASSFGLADYEQYF.

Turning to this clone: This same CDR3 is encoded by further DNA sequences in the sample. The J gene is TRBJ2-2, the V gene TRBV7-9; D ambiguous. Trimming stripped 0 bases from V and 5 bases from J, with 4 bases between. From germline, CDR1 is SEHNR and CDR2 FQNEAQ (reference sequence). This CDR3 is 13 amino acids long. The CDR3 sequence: CASSLAGTGELFF. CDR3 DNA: TGTGCCAGCAGCTTAGCGGGAACCGGGGAGCTGTTTTTT.

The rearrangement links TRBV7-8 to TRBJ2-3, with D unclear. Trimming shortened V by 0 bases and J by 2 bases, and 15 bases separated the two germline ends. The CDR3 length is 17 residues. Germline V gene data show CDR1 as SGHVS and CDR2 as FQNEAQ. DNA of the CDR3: TGTGCCAGCAGCTTAGCCCTCATGCTATCCTTCACAGATACGCAGTATTTT. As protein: CASSLALMLSFTDTQYF.

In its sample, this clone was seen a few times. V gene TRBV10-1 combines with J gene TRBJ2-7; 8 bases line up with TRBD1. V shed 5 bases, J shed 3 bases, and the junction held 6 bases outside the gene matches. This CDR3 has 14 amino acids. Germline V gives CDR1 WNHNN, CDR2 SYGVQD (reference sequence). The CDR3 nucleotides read TGCGCCAGCAGTCTGACAGGGGCGGGCTACGAGCAGTACTTC. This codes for CASSLTGAGYEQYF.

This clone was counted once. The CDR3 loop reads CASSRGGSTDTQYF. Written as DNA, the CDR3 is TGTGCCAGCAGCCGGGGCGGTAGCACAGATACGCAGTATTTT. This chain joins TRBV7-7 and TRBJ2-3; D possibly matches TRBD1 or TRBD2 (5 bases each). The CDR3 loop spans 14 amino acids. Germline values: CDR1 SSHAT, CDR2 FNYEAQ (reference sequence). The ends were cut back, 5 bases at V and 0 bases at J, with 9 bases in the middle.

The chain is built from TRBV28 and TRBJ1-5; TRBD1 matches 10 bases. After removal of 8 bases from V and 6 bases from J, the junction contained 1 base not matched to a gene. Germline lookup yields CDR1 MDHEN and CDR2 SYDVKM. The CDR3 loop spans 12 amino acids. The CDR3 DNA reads TGTGCCAGCCGGACAGGGGGTCAGCCCCAGCATTTT. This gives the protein CASRTGGQPQHF.

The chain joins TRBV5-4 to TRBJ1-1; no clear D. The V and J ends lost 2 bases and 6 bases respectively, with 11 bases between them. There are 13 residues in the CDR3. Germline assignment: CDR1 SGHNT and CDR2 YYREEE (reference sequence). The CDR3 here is CASSLRDSAEAFF. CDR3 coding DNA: TGTGCCAGCAGCTTAAGGGATAGCGCTGAAGCTTTCTTT. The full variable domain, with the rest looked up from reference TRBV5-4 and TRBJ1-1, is ETGVTQSPTHLIKTRGQQVTLRCSSQSGHNTVSWYQQALGQGPQFIFQYYREEENGRGNFPPRFSGLQFPNYSSELNVNALELDDSALYLCASSLRDSAEAFFGQGTRLTVV.

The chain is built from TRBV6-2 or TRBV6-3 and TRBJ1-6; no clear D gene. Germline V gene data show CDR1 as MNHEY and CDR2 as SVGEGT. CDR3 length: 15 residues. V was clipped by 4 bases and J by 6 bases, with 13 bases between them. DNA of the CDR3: TGTGCCAGCAGTTCCATAGGACTGAGTAATTCACCCCTCCACTTT. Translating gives CASSSIGLSNSPLHF.

In nucleotides, the CDR3 is TGCGCCAGCAGCTTTGAACTAGCAGACAATGAGCAGTTCTTC. Its translation: CASSFELADNEQFF. The chain joins TRBV5-1 to TRBJ2-1, with D perhaps TRBD2 (6 bases). V was clipped by 2 bases and J by 5 bases, with 11 bases between them. The germline CDR1 and CDR2 sequences are SGHRS and YFSETQ. The CDR3 contains 14 residues.